This TCR beta chain was sequenced in a study of early stage breast cancer tumors (dated by TCRdb to the late 2010s). In terms of the full investigation: Of the approximately 15 invasive breast tumors, more than 9 were found to be estrogen receptor-positive, progesterone receptor-positive and HER2-negative. About 65% of the 12 ER+/PR+/HER2- tumors were invasive ductal carcinomas, while the other four were invasive lobular carcinomas. The samples as a whole yielded about 2,400,000 detected templates, corresponding to about 1.1 million unique clonotypes. A read coverage of roughly 10-fold per sample was achieved on average. Summary of the overall study and its limitations: Compared with adjacent normal breast tissue, tumors had roughly 2.5-fold higher T cell density and higher clonality. Because the cohort was small, a breakdown by tumor subtype could not be done. Greater similarity was observed between blood and normal breast repertoires than between blood and tumor repertoires, and tumor was distinguished from normal in about 90% of the 16 patients when each tissue was compared with blood. Enriched TCRB sequences shared across patients were mostly commonly generated sequences, unlikely to play an important role in the tumor microenvironment. Chain pairing and functional markers such as CD4, CD8 and FOXP3 were missed by bulk genomic DNA sequencing of unsorted cells.

CDR1 MNHEY and CDR2 SVGAGI were looked up in the germline V gene. V is reduced by 0 bases and J by 3 bases, leaving a spacing of 12 bases between them. The cysteine opens and the phenylalanine closes a CDR3 of 15 amino acids. Just CDR3 DNA is preserved here, 45 bases in frame from base 1. Every sample was amplified as two independent genomic DNA replicates, using around 0.46 ug for blood and approximately 1.5 ug for tumor or normal breast. Following the manufacturer's instructions, the ImmunoSeq Intro kit was used to carry out TCRB sequencing on genomic DNA. Multiplex PCR ran about 29 cycles with proprietary primers and spike-in control sequences for absolute quantification. Single-end 150-bp reads were used to sequence an 87-bp fragment spanning the CDR3 and the flanking V and J genes. Seven samples, with two replicates for each sample, were multiplexed per lane of an Illumina MiSeq using version 3.0 chemistry. As for the authors' bioinformatics: Raw data were processed by the vendor's proprietary pipeline, with both replicates merged into one result per sample. Clonotypes were defined as productive rearrangements sharing the V-gene family, CDR3 amino acid sequence and J-gene segment. To compute clonality, the normalized Shannon entropy (Pielou evenness) of TCRB abundances was subtracted from 1. T cell density was estimated by dividing total templates by the number of input cells inferred from the DNA input amount. Recon with default parameters was used to estimate total repertoire diversity and clonality. Clonotypes with over 0.1% abundance in tumor and at least 32-fold higher abundance in tumor than in normal breast were defined as tumor-enriched. Not all clones reach the TCRdb copy of this immuneACCESS table, which keeps in-frame sequences only. Checked studies attribute under half of the gap to unresolved V genes and leave the rest unexplained. That table furnishes V, J and clone size, whereas the DNA furnished D and trimming. The sample yields approximately 75,000 clones; around 80% were counted once. The top ten hold approximately 4.5% of the sample.

The study profiled bulk TCR beta-chain repertoires in matched peripheral blood, tumor and adjacent normal breast tissue taken from around 15 patients with early-stage breast cancer. Before surgery, about 5-10 mL of whole blood was collected into EDTA tubes and then processed within 2 hours. Ficoll-Paque centrifugation in SepMate-50 tubes was used to isolate peripheral blood mononuclear cells. PBMCs were cryopreserved in aliquots of roughly 1.9 to 4 million cells in about 90% FBS with around 10% DMSO and kept in liquid nitrogen. Genomic DNA was extracted with the Qiagen AllPrep DNA/RNA Mini kit. On this clone: Its antigen is still unknown. Qualities for individual bases were not recorded, and no much larger clone is one base off.

Sequences were obtained from blood. The receptor comes from a person aged 35-49 years with breast cancer. This sequence uses TRBV6-5 and TRBJ2-7; 5 matching bases give a weak D call of TRBD2. At the DNA level, the sequence is TGTGCCAGCAGTTACTCGGGCAGCGGCCTCTACGAGCAGTACTTC. Translated, it gives CASSYSGSGLYEQYF.